Listed below are T cell receptor beta chains from one sample, sequenced in a study of beta chain features in type 1 diabetes. Sequencing was performed with immunoSEQ multiplex PCR; in TCRdb, only in-frame clones are kept and a portion is missing. The sample has almost 350,000 clones, 7% to 9% seen once. What was sequenced was central memory CD4+ T cells from blood. These receptors were obtained from a woman aged 18-35 years in good health. Both conserved end residues are part of each CDR3. D genes are given only for firm matches. Where a row states a size, it is once, few, many or the class of an expanded clone; other rows omit it.

d_gene,j_gene,v_gene,abundance,CDR3aa,CDR3nt
TRBD1,TRBJ1-2,TRBV9,few,CASSDLLGQGFSYGYTF,TGTGCCAGCAGCGATCTCCTGGGACAGGGGTTCTCCTATGGCTACACCTTC
NA,TRBJ2-3,TRBV5-1,few,CASSSYTDTQYF,TGCGCCAGCAGCTCCTACACAGATACGCAGTATTTT
NA,TRBJ2-6,TRBV7-2,few,CASSLGNRAGANVLTF,TGTGCCAGCAGCTTAGGGAACAGGGCTGGGGCCAACGTCCTGACTTTC
TRBD2,TRBJ2-2,TRBV18,few,CASSRGLAGGTHSGELFF,TGTGCCAGCTCACGTGGACTAGCGGGAGGAACCCACTCCGGGGAGCTGTTTTTT
TRBD1,TRBJ1-1,TRBV6-5,NA,CASSPRGQGNPEAFF,TGTGCCAGCAGCCCCCGCGGACAGGGGAATCCTGAAGCTTTCTTT
NA,TRBJ1-1,TRBV29-1,NA,CSAPQGSVTEAFF,TGCAGCGCCCCCCAGGGTAGCGTCACTGAAGCTTTCTTT
TRBD1,TRBJ2-2,TRBV5-1,few,CASSLNRGNTGELFF,TGCGCCAGCAGCTTGAACAGGGGGAACACCGGGGAGCTGTTTTTT
TRBD1,TRBJ2-2,TRBV7-8,NA,CASIRIPGQPFTGELFF,TGTGCCAGCATTCGGATTCCGGGACAGCCGTTTACCGGGGAGCTGTTTTTT
TRBD2,TRBJ2-1,TRBV15,NA,CATSRDRLAGGPVLNEQFF,TGTGCCACCAGCAGGGATAGACTAGCGGGAGGGCCGGTCCTTAATGAGCAGTTCTTC
TRBD2,TRBJ2-7,TRBV5-1,few,CASSLAAGGSYEQYF,TGCGCCAGCAGCTTGGCCGCGGGAGGGTCCTACGAGCAGTACTTC
NA,TRBJ2-1,TRBV6-6,few,CASSSPTSSYNEQFF,TGTGCCAGCAGTTCCCCGACTAGCTCCTACAATGAGCAGTTCTTC
NA,TRBJ2-7,TRBV11-2,NA,CASSFLPGVYEQYF,TGTGCCAGCAGCTTCCTGCCAGGAGTCTACGAGCAGTACTTC
NA,TRBJ1-2,TRBV9,NA,CASSVAGYAGAQYGYTF,TGTGCCAGCAGCGTAGCTGGCTACGCCGGCGCGCAGTATGGCTACACCTTC
TRBD1,TRBJ2-5,TRBV28,NA,CASSSPDREETQYF,TGTGCCAGCAGCTCACCGGACAGGGAAGAGACCCAGTACTTC
NA,TRBJ2-6,TRBV2,NA,CASSEFSGANVLTF,TGTGCCAGCAGTGAATTTTCTGGGGCCAACGTCCTGACTTTC
TRBD1,TRBJ2-7,TRBV27,NA,CASSLFSPGGSLFSTYEQYF,TGTGCCAGCAGTTTATTTTCTCCAGGGGGCTCCCTTTTTTCAACCTACGAGCAGTACTTC
TRBD2,TRBJ2-3,TRBV2,NA,CASRLERERTDTQYF,TGTGCCAGCAGACTAGAGCGGGAGCGGACAGATACGCAGTATTTT
NA,TRBJ2-7,TRBV28,NA,CASRRAPYEQYF,TGTGCCAGCAGAAGGGCTCCCTACGAGCAGTACTTC
TRBD1,TRBJ2-2,TRBV4-3,few,CASSQDGQGANGELFF,TGCGCCAGCAGCCAAGATGGGCAGGGGGCTAACGGGGAGCTGTTTTTT
NA,TRBJ2-3,TRBV27,few,CASSLVQGTDTQYF,TGTGCCAGCAGTTTAGTCCAGGGAACAGATACGCAGTATTTT
NA,TRBJ2-1,TRBV15,few,CATSRSTNEQFF,TGTGCCACCAGCAGATCTACTAATGAGCAGTTCTTC
NA,TRBJ2-5,TRBV9,many,CASSVAPGVETQYF,TGTGCCAGCAGCGTCGCCCCAGGGGTAGAGACCCAGTACTTC
NA,TRBJ2-7,TRBV29-1,few,CSVETSPRSEQYF,TGCAGCGTTGAAACTAGCCCAAGGAGCGAGCAGTACTTC
TRBD1,TRBJ2-7,TRBV13,few,CASSSGQGHYEQYF,TGTGCCAGCAGCTCGGGACAGGGCCACTACGAGCAGTACTTC
TRBD1,TRBJ2-7,TRBV11-2,NA,CASTPDRARGEQYF,TGTGCCAGCACTCCCGACAGGGCCCGAGGAGAGCAGTACTTC
TRBD1,TRBJ1-1,TRBV10-3,NA,CAIRGQAHTSF,TGTGCCATCAGGGGACAGGCGCACACTTCTTTT
NA,TRBJ1-2,TRBV5-6,few,CASSRGQTYGYTF,TGTGCCAGCAGCCGCGGACAAACCTATGGCTACACCTTC
NA,TRBJ1-1,TRBV25-1,NA,CASSLQGVKAFF,TGTGCCAGCAGTCTACAGGGAGTAAAAGCTTTCTTT
NA,TRBJ2-7,TRBV9,NA,CASSVTPVGYGSYEQYF,TGTGCCAGCAGCGTAACCCCCGTGGGATATGGCTCCTACGAGCAGTACTTC
NA,TRBJ2-2,TRBV9,NA,CASSTDWGGTGELFF,TGTGCCAGCAGCACGGACTGGGGAGGCACCGGGGAGCTGTTTTTT
TRBD2,TRBJ2-7,TRBV11-2,few,CASSPRLAGVYEQYF,TGTGCCAGCAGCCCAAGACTAGCGGGAGTTTACGAGCAGTACTTC
TRBD2,TRBJ2-1,TRBV20-1,few,CSFKRGEQFF,TGCAGTTTTAAGCGGGGTGAGCAGTTCTTC
NA,TRBJ2-3,TRBV18,few,CASSLGESDTQYF,TGTGCCAGCTCCCTGGGGGAATCGGATACGCAGTATTTT
NA,TRBJ1-3,TRBV4-3,NA,CASSQNMAGTGNTIYF,TGCGCCAGCAGCCAAAACATGGCAGGGACTGGAAACACCATATATTTT
NA,TRBJ2-3,TRBV7-9,NA,CASSWGTPDTQYF,TGTGCCAGCAGCTGGGGGACACCAGATACGCAGTATTTT
NA,TRBJ1-1,TRBV6-5,few,CASNGQNTEAFF,TGTGCCAGCAACGGACAGAACACTGAAGCTTTCTTT
NA,TRBJ1-2,TRBV30,NA,CAWSVQINYGYTF,TGTGCCTGGAGTGTACAGATTAACTATGGCTACACCTTC
NA,TRBJ1-5,TRBV7-2,NA,CASSLGRVSNQPQHF,TGTGCCAGCAGCTTAGGCAGGGTGAGCAATCAGCCCCAGCATTTT
NA,TRBJ2-1,TRBV13,many,CASSRQANNEQFF,TGTGCCAGCAGCCGTCAAGCTAACAATGAGCAGTTCTTC
NA,TRBJ1-5,TRBV6-5,few,CASSWGMGNQPQHF,TGTGCCAGCAGTTGGGGAATGGGCAATCAGCCCCAGCATTTT
TRBD2,TRBJ2-5,TRBV19,few,CASSIVGTRGRKTQYF,TGTGCCAGTAGTATAGTTGGGACTAGGGGGAGGAAGACCCAGTACTTC
TRBD2,TRBJ2-7,TRBV6-5,NA,CASSYSNAGGYEQYF,TGTGCCAGCAGTTACTCGAATGCCGGGGGGTACGAGCAGTACTTC
NA,TRBJ2-7,TRBV7-2,many,CASSKDRYEQYF,TGTGCCAGCAGCAAAGACAGATACGAGCAGTACTTC
NA,TRBJ1-5,TRBV2,few,CASRSGDHSNQPQHF,TGTGCCAGCAGGTCGGGGGACCATAGCAATCAGCCCCAGCATTTT
NA,TRBJ2-1,TRBV10-1,NA,CASHKAGPSYNEQFF,TGCGCCAGCCATAAGGCGGGACCCTCCTACAATGAGCAGTTCTTC
NA,TRBJ2-7,TRBV28,few,CASKYRPGTYEQYF,TGTGCCAGCAAGTACCGACCTGGGACTTACGAGCAGTACTTC
TRBD1,TRBJ2-5,TRBV10-2,few,CASRRDRGFETQYF,TGCGCCAGCAGGCGGGACAGGGGGTTCGAGACCCAGTACTTC
NA,TRBJ1-3,TRBV5-1,many,CASSPSSGGNTIYF,TGCGCCAGCAGCCCTTCGAGTGGAGGAAACACCATATATTTT
NA,TRBJ1-1,TRBV6-6,few,CASLSQGSEAFF,TGTGCCAGCCTATCCCAGGGAAGTGAAGCTTTCTTT
NA,TRBJ2-7,TRBV6-1,NA,CASSESRNYEQYF,TGTGCCAGCAGTGAGAGCAGGAACTACGAGCAGTACTTC
NA,TRBJ2-5,TRBV11-2,NA,CASSPTPSPQETQYF,TGTGCCAGCAGCCCCACCCCTAGTCCACAAGAGACCCAGTACTTC
NA,TRBJ2-7,TRBV27,NA,CASSLSGGYVSYEQYF,TGTGCCAGCAGTTTATCTGGCGGGTACGTCTCCTACGAGCAGTACTTC
NA,TRBJ2-7,TRBV5-1,NA,CASSLAGTSYEQYF,TGCGCCAGCAGCTTGGCCGGGACGAGCTACGAGCAGTACTTC
TRBD1,TRBJ2-5,TRBV10-3,NA,CAIRPGQGQETQYF,TGTGCCATCAGGCCGGGACAGGGCCAAGAGACCCAGTACTTC